The 27 T cell receptor beta chains reported below all come from one sample, sequenced in a study of blood T cell repertoires in COVID-19. TCRdb's table, derived via immunoSEQ multiplex PCR, lists solely in-frame clones and lacks some. The profile shows about 140,000 clones, 84% of them singletons. The sample was PBMCs or T cells enriched from blood (not recorded which). These receptors were collected from a woman between 50 and 59 years old with acute COVID-19.

This chain joins TRBV5-1 and TRBJ2-3; 7 bases map to TRBD2. There are 18 residues in the CDR3. Germline values: CDR1 SGHRS, CDR2 YFSETQ. Trimming removed 1 base from V and 0 bases from J; junction bases left unmatched: 11. CDR3 sequence (DNA): TGCGCCAGCAGCTTGAGGGCCCCGACTAGCCTAAGCACAGATACGCAGTATTTT. As protein: CASSLRAPTSLSTDTQYF.

V is TRBV4-1 and J is TRBJ1-2; tentative D call: TRBD1 (5 bases). Germline lookup yields CDR1 MGHRA and CDR2 YSYEKL. The CDR3 covers 15 residues. V was trimmed by 1 base and J by 1 base, leaving 10 bases between them. The CDR3 coding sequence is TGCGCCAGCAGCCAAGCTGAGACAGTTAACTATGGCTACACCTTC. Its protein is CASSQAETVNYGYTF.

CDR3 nucleotides: TGTGCCAGCAGTTACCCACGAGCCGGGACAGAGATCTACGAGCAGTACTTC. This sequence encodes CASSYPRAGTEIYEQYF. The chain uses TRBV6-2 or TRBV6-3 and TRBJ2-7; TRBD1 matches at 7 bases. Trimming removed 2 bases from V and 3 bases from J; junction bases left unmatched: 13. The CDR3 is 17 amino acids. Per the germline V gene, CDR1 is MNHEY and CDR2 is SVGEGT.

This chain connects TRBV28 to TRBJ1-1, with unresolved D. This CDR3 is built from 12 residues. Germline-derived CDR1 and CDR2 are MDHEN and SYDVKM. Trimming shortened V by 1 base and J by 8 bases, and 8 bases separated the two germline ends. The CDR3 DNA sequence: TGTGCCAGCAGTTTATTGACTTCCGAAGCTTTCTTT. Its translation: CASSLLTSEAFF.

The chain links TRBV5-4 to TRBJ2-7; 11 nucleotides line up with TRBD2. The CDR3 is 16 residues long. Germline CDR1 is SGHNT and CDR2 is YYREEE (reference sequence). V shed 3 bases, J shed 5 bases, and the junction held 10 bases outside the gene matches. CDR3 nucleotide sequence: TGTGCCAGCAGCTCGGAGATAGCGGGAGGGAGGAACGAGCAGTACTTC. This encodes CASSSEIAGGRNEQYF.

This clone was recorded once. The V and J genes are TRBV9 and TRBJ1-2; tentative D call: TRBD1 (5 bases). The CDR3 covers 13 residues. Trimming cost V 0 bases and J 6 bases, with 9 bases left between them. Germline loops: CDR1 SGDLS, CDR2 YYNGEE. As DNA, the CDR3 is TGTGCCAGCAGCGTAGAGGGGAGGGATGGCTACACCTTC. This encodes CASSVEGRDGYTF.

This sequence joins TRBV6-1 and TRBJ1-5; no clear D. The ends were cut back, 6 bases at V and 5 bases at J, with 17 bases in the middle. Germline CDR1 and CDR2: MNHNS and SASEGT. The CDR3 covers 15 residues. The CDR3 region is CASRDPEVSDQPQHF. The CDR3 DNA follows: TGTGCCAGCAGAGATCCCGAGGTTTCGGATCAGCCCCAGCATTTT.

The rearrangement links TRBV28 to TRBJ2-7, with 10 bases aligning to TRBD1. CDR3 size: 15 residues. Unmatched junction bases numbered 8, after V lost 5 bases and J lost 4 bases. Germline CDR1 reads MDHEN; CDR2 reads SYDVKM. As DNA, the CDR3 is TGTGCCAGCAGTCCCACCGGGACAGGGGCATACGAGCAGTACTTC. Its protein product is CASSPTGTGAYEQYF.

This clone was observed once. The V and J genes are TRBV10-1 and TRBJ1-2; D is unresolved. The V end was cut by 6 bases, the J end by 3 bases, with 14 bases between. The CDR3 loop spans 14 amino acids. The germline V gene encodes CDR1 WNHNN and CDR2 SYGVQD (reference sequence). CDR3: CASSLDRGYYGYTF. CDR3 nucleotides: TGCGCCAGCAGCCTAGATCGTGGTTACTATGGCTACACCTTC.

This clone was detected once. In DNA form, the CDR3 reads TGTGCCAGCTCACCAATAACCAGAAACACCGGGGAGCTGTTTTTT. Translating gives CASSPITRNTGELFF. The chain joins TRBV18 to TRBJ2-2; D not resolved. The CDR3 runs to 15 residues. Germline V gene sequence: CDR1 KGHSH, CDR2 LQKENI. V lost 2 bases and J 2 bases, leaving 9 bases between the germline ends.

The chain couples TRBV27 to TRBJ1-2, with 7 positions matching TRBD1. The J segment lost 4 bases and the V segment lost 3 bases, leaving 8 bases of the junction unmatched. Germline values: CDR1 MNHEY, CDR2 SMNVEV (reference sequence). This CDR3 spans 15 amino acids. CDR3 region: CASSFIDRVGYGYTF. The DNA for the CDR3 is TGTGCCAGCAGTTTTATCGACAGGGTGGGCTATGGCTACACCTTC.

The chain has TRBV11-3 and TRBJ2-7; 7 bases agree with TRBD2. The CDR3 is 15 amino acids. The V gene's germline CDR1 is SGHNT and CDR2 YENEEA. V lost 5 bases, J lost 2 bases, and 9 bases stayed unmatched. CDR3 amino acids: CASSLSGNKAYEQYF. DNA of the CDR3: TGTGCCAGCAGCCTCAGCGGGAACAAAGCCTACGAGCAGTACTTC.

V is TRBV28 and J is TRBJ1-1; 7 nucleotides match TRBD1. The CDR3 covers 15 residues. The trim removed 2 bases at V and 5 bases at J, leaving 8 bases unmatched. CDR1 is MDHEN and CDR2 is SYDVKM in the germline V gene. CDR3 residues: CASSLLRGRGTEAFF. The CDR3 region has the DNA TGTGCCAGCAGTTTACTTAGGGGGCGCGGTACTGAAGCTTTCTTT. The complete variable domain, with remaining parts taken from reference TRBV28 and TRBJ1-1, reads DVKVTQSSRYLVKRTGEKVFLECVQDMDHENMFWYRQDPGLGLRLIYFSYDVKMKEKGDIPEGYSVSREKKERFSLILESASTNQTSMYLCASSLLRGRGTEAFFGQGTRLTVV.

The chain employs TRBV7-9 and TRBJ2-7; TRBD2 is a possible D gene (5 bases). The germline gives CDR1 SEHNR, CDR2 FQNEAQ (reference sequence). The CDR3 covers 16 residues. Trimming cost V 1 base and J 8 bases, with 21 bases left between them. The CDR3 region has the DNA TGTGCCAGCAGCTTAGTGCCCAGCGGAGACCCTAGTAAGCAGTACTTC. Translating gives CASSLVPSGDPSKQYF. Full variable domain (remainder filled in from reference TRBV7-9 and TRBJ2-7): DTGVSQNPRHKITKRGQNVTFRCDPISEHNRLYWYRQTLGQGPEFLTYFQNEAQLEKSRLLSDRFSAERPKGSFSTLEIQRTEQGDSAMYLCASSLVPSGDPSKQYFGPGTRLTVT.

The chain uses TRBV11-3 and TRBJ2-4, with D tentatively TRBD2 (5 bases). The germline V gene encodes CDR1 SGHNT and CDR2 YENEEA. The CDR3 spans 15 residues. Trimming stripped 4 bases from V and 0 bases from J, with 10 bases between. The CDR3 sequence is CASSSQGLAKNIQYF. The DNA of the CDR3 is TGTGCCAGCAGCTCCCAAGGACTAGCCAAAAACATTCAGTACTTC.

In its sample, this clone was seen once. This rearrangement joins TRBV30 to TRBJ1-1; D gene ambiguous. This CDR3 contains 11 residues. V was shortened by 7 bases and J by 1 base, with 7 bases between the two germline ends. CDR1 and CDR2 (germline): GTSNPN, SVGIG (reference sequence). In nucleotides, the CDR3 is TGTGCCTTTACAGCGAACACTGAAGCTTTCTTT. It specifies CAFTANTEAFF. The full variable domain, with the rest looked up from reference TRBV30 and TRBJ1-1, is SQTIHQWPATLVQPVGSPLSLECTVEGTSNPNLYWYRQAAGRGLQLLFYSVGIGQISSEVPQNLSASRPQDRQFILSSKKLLLSDSGFYLCAFTANTEAFFGQGTRLTVV.

The chain employs TRBV21-1 and TRBJ2-3; the D call TRBD1 from the table was never checked on the DNA. TRBV21-1 is a recognized pseudogene. The CDR3 contains 16 residues. The CDR3 DNA sequence: TGTGCCAGCAGCGGAAGACCGGACAGGGGCGCAGATACGCAGTATTTT. This gives the protein CASSGRPDRGADTQYF.

V and J are TRBV7-9 and TRBJ1-3; D perhaps matches TRBD1 (5 bases). V lost 3 bases to trimming and J lost 2 bases, with 17 bases between them. The CDR3 spans 17 residues. Germline CDR1 and CDR2: SEHNR and FQNEAQ (reference sequence). Here the CDR3 DNA reads TGTGCCAGCAGCTTTGACCCCCAGGGTTTCCCTGGAAACACCATATATTTT. This codes for CASSFDPQGFPGNTIYF.

This clone is a singleton in its sample. The rearrangement links TRBV28 to TRBJ1-5; possible D gene TRBD1, 5 bases. Trimming pared 4 bases from V and 3 bases from J, leaving 7 bases between. Germline V gene data show CDR1 as MDHEN and CDR2 as SYDVKM. The CDR3 length is 13 residues. The chain's CDR3 is CASSSGFNQPQHF. CDR3 nucleotides: TGTGCCAGCAGTTCAGGGTTCAATCAGCCCCAGCATTTT.

The rearrangement links TRBV24-1 to TRBJ1-1; the D gene is possibly TRBD1 (6 bases). V was pared by 7 bases and J by 5 bases, with 16 bases between. The CDR3 consists of 14 residues. Germline V gene lookup returns CDR1 KGHDR and CDR2 SFDVKD. This CDR3 is CATRDPGRGTEAFF. CDR3 nucleotide sequence: TGTGCCACCAGGGATCCGGGGAGGGGGACTGAAGCTTTCTTT.

The rearrangement links TRBV4-2 to TRBJ2-5; D may be TRBD1 (5 bases). Trimming removed 1 base at V and 5 bases at J, with 17 bases between. The CDR3 consists of 16 residues. CDR1 is LGHNA and CDR2 is YNFKEQ in the germline V gene. As DNA, the CDR3 is TGTGCCAGCAGCCAAGGGTTCTCAGGGCCTGGGGAGACCCAGTACTTC. Its protein is CASSQGFSGPGETQYF.

The chain carries TRBV19 and TRBJ2-1, with a tentative D call TRBD2 (6 bases). This CDR3 is 12 amino acids long. Germline V gene lookup returns CDR1 LNHDA and CDR2 SQIVND (reference sequence). V dropped 3 bases and J dropped 7 bases, with 7 bases sitting between them. The chain's CDR3 is CASSMTSNEQFF. Written as DNA, the CDR3 is TGTGCCAGTAGTATGACTAGTAATGAGCAGTTCTTC.

This chain connects TRBV5-1 to TRBJ1-2; tentative D call: TRBD1 (6 bases). The CDR3 covers 13 residues. The V gene lost 4 bases and the J gene lost 3 bases, with 10 bases spanning the gap. Germline assignment: CDR1 SGHRS and CDR2 YFSETQ. The CDR3 spells CASSQGGDYGYTF. DNA of the CDR3: TGCGCCAGCAGCCAAGGGGGAGACTATGGCTACACCTTC.

The chain is built from TRBV24-1 and TRBJ1-2; D gene uncertain. Looked up from germline, CDR1 is KGHDR and CDR2 is SFDVKD. V shed 3 bases and J shed 8 bases, with 9 bases lying between them. The CDR3 extends over 12 amino acids. For the CDR3, the DNA is TGTGCCACCAGTGATGGAGCCCGGGGCTACACCTTC. Amino acid sequence: CATSDGARGYTF.

The CDR3 is CASGVPSGGAWNTIYF. The CDR3 nucleotides are TGTGCTAGTGGTGTCCCCTCGGGGGGCGCTTGGAACACCATATATTTT. This chain links TRBV12-5 with TRBJ1-3; D is possibly TRBD1 (6 bases). The CDR3 consists of 16 residues. Germline CDR1 reads LGHNT; CDR2 reads FRNRAP. V was clipped by 5 bases and J by 7 bases, with 21 bases between them.

V usage is TRBV18 and J usage is TRBJ2-7; 7 nucleotides align to TRBD1. There are 14 residues in the CDR3. CDR1 KGHSH and CDR2 LQKENI come from the germline V gene. The V and J ends lost 3 bases and 3 bases, in that order; junction bases with no gene match: 5. In nucleotides, the CDR3 is TGTGCCAGCTCACCGGGACAGCGTCTCTACGAGCAGTACTTC. Translated: CASSPGQRLYEQYF.

V is TRBV9 and J is TRBJ2-2, with TRBD1 matching 8 bases. The CDR3 spans 16 residues. V gave up 0 bases and J gave up 7 bases; unmatched junction bases: 8. CDR1 SGDLS and CDR2 YYNGEE come from the germline V gene. Here the CDR3 DNA reads TGTGCCAGCAGCGTAGCTAGCCAGGGGGCGCACGGGGAGCTGTTTTTT. Its protein is CASSVASQGAHGELFF.